By frequency in the sample, the clone carrying this T cell receptor (beta chain) is medium-sized (0.01 to 0.1%). Each patient came to thyroid surgery without any prior treatment (of any kind). This entry belongs to a study of metastatic and nonmetastatic thyroid tumors. V gave up 4 bases and J gave up 10 bases, with 8 bases separating them. The germline CDR1 and CDR2 sequences are MDHEN and SYDVKM. The CDR3 totals 12 residues. TCRdb re-called the PCR reads with MiXCR. Of around 23,000 clones detected, approximately 11% appear once; the ten largest clones hold roughly 30%. The chain couples TRBV28 to TRBJ1-6; D call uncertain. The sample was blood. The sequence was collected from a female donor with papillary thyroid cancer or a benign thyroid nodule (not recorded which). Some clones in this sample may be carry-over from other donors' samples. The CDR3 nucleotides read TGTGCCAGCAGTTCGCCCCACTCACCCCTCCACTTT. Translated, it gives CASSSPHSPLHF.